These T cell receptor beta chains were read from a single sample in a study of cytomegalovirus exposure and HLA in healthy donors. The table came from immunoSEQ multiplex PCR; TCRdb's copy has only in-frame clones and leaves some out. The data contain 150,000 to 200,000 clones, around 80% of them singletons. The source material was PBMCs. The source of these receptors is a male donor in good health and CMV-seropositive. Each CDR3 is given with its conserved first and last residue. Fields, in order: clone size, V gene, D gene, J gene, CDR3 DNA, CDR3 protein. The D gene is left open where the match is weak. Part of the rows lack a size; the others show once, few, many or a class for expanded clones.

abundance: few; v_gene: TRBV5-1; d_gene: TRBD1; j_gene: TRBJ1-1; CDR3nt: TGCGCCAGCAATGGACAGGGCGCGGGGAACACTGAAGCTTTCTTT; CDR3aa: CASNGQGAGNTEAFF
abundance: -; v_gene: TRBV19; d_gene: -; j_gene: TRBJ1-1; CDR3nt: TGTGCCAGCCACGATGGACTACTATTTGAAGCTTTCTTT; CDR3aa: CASHDGLLFEAFF
abundance: few; v_gene: TRBV7-8; d_gene: -; j_gene: TRBJ2-4; CDR3nt: TGTGCCAGCAGCTTGAGCGACAGGGCCAAAAACATTCAGTACTTC; CDR3aa: CASSLSDRAKNIQYF
abundance: once; v_gene: TRBV30; d_gene: TRBD1; j_gene: TRBJ1-2; CDR3nt: TGTGCCTGGAGGGAACGACAGGGCCGGGGCTACACCTTC; CDR3aa: CAWRERQGRGYTF
abundance: once; v_gene: TRBV27; d_gene: -; j_gene: TRBJ1-2; CDR3nt: TGTGCCAGCATGAGGGCACCAAACTATGGCTACACCTTC; CDR3aa: CASMRAPNYGYTF
abundance: -; v_gene: TRBV6-6; d_gene: TRBD1; j_gene: TRBJ1-2; CDR3nt: TGTGCCAGCAGTTACTCCACAGGGGGAACCTATGGCTACACCTTC; CDR3aa: CASSYSTGGTYGYTF
abundance: -; v_gene: TRBV7-2; d_gene: TRBD1; j_gene: TRBJ1-4; CDR3nt: TGTGCCAGCAGCCGACAGGGTTCTAATGAAAAACTGTTTTTT; CDR3aa: CASSRQGSNEKLFF
abundance: -; v_gene: TRBV9; d_gene: -; j_gene: TRBJ1-6; CDR3nt: TGTGCCAGCAGCGTCTACAGTAATTCACCCCTCCACTTT; CDR3aa: CASSVYSNSPLHF
abundance: -; v_gene: TRBV7-9; d_gene: TRBD1; j_gene: TRBJ1-1; CDR3nt: TGTGCCAGCAGCGAGTCGGGACAGGCTCCCCTTGAAGCTTTCTTT; CDR3aa: CASSESGQAPLEAFF
abundance: once; v_gene: TRBV27; d_gene: -; j_gene: TRBJ2-1; CDR3nt: TGTGCCAGCAGTTTACAGGGTTCCGTGGTTCGTGAGCAGTTCTTC; CDR3aa: CASSLQGSVVREQFF
abundance: few; v_gene: TRBV5-1; d_gene: TRBD2; j_gene: TRBJ2-5; CDR3nt: TGCGCCAGCAGCTTCGGACTAGCGGGAGGGCCCTCGGTTGAGACCCAGTACTTC; CDR3aa: CASSFGLAGGPSVETQYF
abundance: -; v_gene: TRBV7-9; d_gene: -; j_gene: TRBJ2-7; CDR3nt: TGTGCCAGCAGCTCTCAAGACAATGACCGACACGAGCAGTACTTC; CDR3aa: CASSSQDNDRHEQYF
abundance: -; v_gene: TRBV7-9; d_gene: -; j_gene: TRBJ2-7; CDR3nt: TGTTCCATCCCGGGGGACTACGAGCAGTACTTC; CDR3aa: CSIPGDYEQYF
abundance: -; v_gene: TRBV27; d_gene: -; j_gene: TRBJ2-2; CDR3nt: TGTGCCAGCAGTTTTTGGGGGGTGGTCACCGGGGAGCTGTTTTTT; CDR3aa: CASSFWGVVTGELFF
abundance: -; v_gene: TRBV30; d_gene: -; j_gene: TRBJ1-1; CDR3nt: TGTGCCTGGACGTGGACAGCGAACACTGAAGCTTTCTTT; CDR3aa: CAWTWTANTEAFF
abundance: -; v_gene: TRBV28; d_gene: -; j_gene: TRBJ2-1; CDR3nt: TGTGCCAGCAGTTCTTACATAGGATGGAGGGACGAGCAGTTCTTC; CDR3aa: CASSSYIGWRDEQFF
abundance: -; v_gene: TRBV11-2; d_gene: -; j_gene: TRBJ2-7; CDR3nt: TGTGCCAGCAGCGGCTACTTCGAGCGGTCCTACGAGCAGTACTTC; CDR3aa: CASSGYFERSYEQYF
abundance: -; v_gene: TRBV5-6; d_gene: TRBD2; j_gene: TRBJ2-7; CDR3nt: TGTGCCAGCAGCTTGGATACTAGCGGGAGGGGAACCTCCTACGAGCAGTACTTC; CDR3aa: CASSLDTSGRGTSYEQYF
abundance: -; v_gene: TRBV2; d_gene: TRBD2; j_gene: TRBJ2-1; CDR3nt: TGTGCCAGCAGTGCCGAACTAGCGGGAGGCGATGAGCAGTTCTTC; CDR3aa: CASSAELAGGDEQFF
abundance: -; v_gene: TRBV28; d_gene: TRBD1; j_gene: TRBJ2-3; CDR3nt: TGTGCCAGCAGTTTGGGACAGTCTCTGACCACAGATACGCAGTATTTT; CDR3aa: CASSLGQSLTTDTQYF
abundance: -; v_gene: TRBV2; d_gene: TRBD1; j_gene: TRBJ2-5; CDR3nt: TGTGCCAGTAGTAGGGACAGGGGGAGAGAGACCCAGTACTTC; CDR3aa: CASSRDRGRETQYF
abundance: -; v_gene: TRBV13; d_gene: TRBD2; j_gene: TRBJ2-7; CDR3nt: TGTGCCAGCAGCTTAGGAGCGGGGGCCTACGAGCAGTACTTC; CDR3aa: CASSLGAGAYEQYF
abundance: few; v_gene: TRBV11-2; d_gene: TRBD1; j_gene: TRBJ2-7; CDR3nt: TGTGCCAGCAGCTTAGAAGGACAGGGGATCTACGAGCAGTACTTC; CDR3aa: CASSLEGQGIYEQYF
abundance: -; v_gene: TRBV18; d_gene: -; j_gene: TRBJ2-7; CDR3nt: TGTGCCAGCTCACCTTCGAGACTAAGCTCCTACGAGCAGTACTTC; CDR3aa: CASSPSRLSSYEQYF
abundance: -; v_gene: TRBV11-2; d_gene: -; j_gene: TRBJ2-7; CDR3nt: TGTGCCAGCAGCTTAGCATCCCGAAAACGGGACGAGCAGTACTTC; CDR3aa: CASSLASRKRDEQYF
abundance: -; v_gene: TRBV11-3; d_gene: TRBD2; j_gene: TRBJ2-7; CDR3nt: TGTGCCAGCAGCTCGGGGGGAGGGCCCTCACACGAGCAGTACTTC; CDR3aa: CASSSGGGPSHEQYF
abundance: -; v_gene: TRBV6-1; d_gene: TRBD1; j_gene: TRBJ2-1; CDR3nt: TGTGCCAGCAGTGGTCCAGGGACAGGGATGAATGAGCAGTTCTTC; CDR3aa: CASSGPGTGMNEQFF
abundance: -; v_gene: TRBV27; d_gene: -; j_gene: TRBJ2-7; CDR3nt: TGTGCCAGCAGTCTAAATTACGAGCAGTACTTC; CDR3aa: CASSLNYEQYF
abundance: -; v_gene: TRBV6-4; d_gene: TRBD2; j_gene: TRBJ2-7; CDR3nt: TGTGCCAGCAGTGCCACGCCTAGCGGGAGCTACGAGCAGTACTTC; CDR3aa: CASSATPSGSYEQYF
abundance: once; v_gene: TRBV28; d_gene: TRBD1; j_gene: TRBJ2-7; CDR3nt: TGTGCCAGCGGGGAGGACAGGGCCTCCTACGAGCAGTACTTC; CDR3aa: CASGEDRASYEQYF
abundance: -; v_gene: TRBV7-9; d_gene: TRBD1; j_gene: TRBJ1-4; CDR3nt: TGTGCCAGCAGCTACAGGGGGCTGGATGAAAAACTGTTTTTT; CDR3aa: CASSYRGLDEKLFF
abundance: -; v_gene: TRBV4-2; d_gene: -; j_gene: TRBJ1-3; CDR3nt: TGTGCCAGCAGCCAAGACGCCGGGGGCTCTGGAAACACCATATATTTT; CDR3aa: CASSQDAGGSGNTIYF
abundance: few; v_gene: TRBV6-5; d_gene: -; j_gene: TRBJ2-3; CDR3nt: TGTGCCAGCAGCTCCAGACACGTGGCAGATACGCAGTATTTT; CDR3aa: CASSSRHVADTQYF
abundance: -; v_gene: TRBV6-6; d_gene: TRBD2; j_gene: TRBJ2-1; CDR3nt: TGTGCCAGCAGCCCTGAGGTAGCGGGAGGAGAGCAGTTCTTC; CDR3aa: CASSPEVAGGEQFF
abundance: -; v_gene: TRBV12-5; d_gene: TRBD2; j_gene: TRBJ2-7; CDR3nt: TGTGCTAGTGGTTTCGGGAGGGCCGAGCAGTACTTC; CDR3aa: CASGFGRAEQYF
abundance: -; v_gene: TRBV30; d_gene: TRBD2; j_gene: TRBJ2-7; CDR3nt: TGTGCCTGGAGTGTAGGGACTAGCGGGAACGACTACGAGCAGTACTTC; CDR3aa: CAWSVGTSGNDYEQYF
abundance: -; v_gene: TRBV7-8; d_gene: TRBD2; j_gene: TRBJ2-1; CDR3nt: TGTGCCAGCGGGCCGGGGGGCAATGAGCAGTTCTTC; CDR3aa: CASGPGGNEQFF
abundance: -; v_gene: TRBV19; d_gene: TRBD2; j_gene: TRBJ2-2; CDR3nt: TGTGCCAGTAGTTCCTCGGGATGGCGGGAGACCACCGGGGAGCTGTTTTTT; CDR3aa: CASSSSGWRETTGELFF
abundance: -; v_gene: TRBV7-9; d_gene: -; j_gene: TRBJ2-7; CDR3nt: TGTGCCACGGACCCAGGGATCTTC; CDR3aa: CATDPGIF
abundance: -; v_gene: TRBV18; d_gene: -; j_gene: TRBJ1-1; CDR3nt: TGTGCCAGCTCGCCCGGCGGGTCGGGCACTGAAGCTTTCTTT; CDR3aa: CASSPGGSGTEAFF
abundance: -; v_gene: TRBV21-1; d_gene: -; j_gene: TRBJ1-5; CDR3nt: TGTGCCAGCATACCCGACCGCGGTAATACGGTCCGGAATAGCAATCAGCCCCAGCATTTT; CDR3aa: CASIPDRGNTVRNSNQPQHF
abundance: -; v_gene: TRBV29-1; d_gene: -; j_gene: TRBJ2-1; CDR3nt: TGCAGCGTTTGGAGGACAGCCCTTGCCGGGCAGTTCTTC; CDR3aa: CSVWRTALAGQFF
abundance: few; v_gene: TRBV28; d_gene: TRBD2; j_gene: TRBJ2-7; CDR3nt: TGTGCCAGCAGTGCTAGGACTAGCGGGAGAGACGAGCAGTACTTC; CDR3aa: CASSARTSGRDEQYF
abundance: -; v_gene: TRBV2; d_gene: TRBD1; j_gene: TRBJ1-5; CDR3nt: TGTGCCAGCAGTTGGGACAGGAATAATCAGCCCCAGCATTTT; CDR3aa: CASSWDRNNQPQHF
abundance: -; v_gene: TRBV10-3; d_gene: TRBD2; j_gene: TRBJ2-2; CDR3nt: TGTGCCATCACCAGACTAGCGGGAGGCAACACCGGGGAGCTGTTTTTT; CDR3aa: CAITRLAGGNTGELFF